This TCR beta chain was recovered during a study of T-cell reconstitution after alpha-beta-depleted transplantation in children. Germline V lookup: CDR1 LGHDT, CDR2 YNNKEL (reference sequence). Trimming pared 0 bases from V and 3 bases from J, leaving 3 bases between. This CDR3 comprises 13 residues. The TCRbeta library incorporated unique molecular identifiers. TCRdb ran MiXCR on the PCR reads and lists one entry per CDR3 protein. The table records 490,000 or so distinct CDR3 sequences, over 9.5% of them present only once. This clonotype was observed many times. This TCR derives from a child aged 2 to 15 with inherited bone marrow failure, due to receive a stem cell transplant. The chain has TRBV3-1 and TRBJ2-1; D is unclear. The material was PBMCs, obtained before TCRalphabeta/CD19-depleted stem cell transplant. The CDR3, as DNA: TGTGCCAGCAGCCAAGAGAACTACAATGAGCAGTTCTTC. Its translation: CASSQENYNEQFF.